These 15 T cell receptor beta chains originate from one sample sequenced in a study of T cells after yellow fever vaccination. TCRdb reprocessed the 5' RACE reads via MiXCR and lists one record per CDR3 protein. The sample contains a few hundred thousand distinct CDR3 sequences, roughly 6.2% of which appear only once. Source: CD4+ T cells sorted from PBMCs, taken on the day of the yellow fever booster vaccination. These receptors came from a man aged 25-45 years who received the YFV17D yellow fever vaccine.

The CDR3: CASSFGGLVFGEQFF. CDR3 nucleotides: TGTGCCAGCAGCTTCGGGGGACTAGTATTCGGTGAGCAGTTCTTC. The V and J genes are TRBV5-4 and TRBJ2-1; 8 bases match TRBD2. The CDR3 runs 15 residues. The ends lost 2 bases at V and 9 bases at J; junction bases unmatched: 10. Germline CDR1 is SGHNT and CDR2 is YYREEE (reference sequence).

This clonotype was found many times. V gene TRBV4-3 combines with J gene TRBJ2-1, with 7 bases fitting TRBD2. The CDR3 covers 16 residues. Losses at the gene ends were 0 bases for V and 7 bases for J; bases not matched to a gene: 9. The germline gives CDR1 LGHNA, CDR2 YSLEER. The CDR3 DNA reads as TGCGCCAGCAGCCAAGACGAGGGCGGGAGCTGGAATGAGCAGTTCTTC. Amino acids: CASSQDEGGSWNEQFF.

The chain joins TRBV20-1 to TRBJ2-3; TRBD1 matches at 7 bases. The CDR3 has 17 amino acids. The V gene end was trimmed by 0 bases and the J gene end by 1 base; junction bases not matched to a gene: 10. Germline lookup yields CDR1 DFQATT and CDR2 SNEGSKA (reference sequence). Here the CDR3 DNA reads TGCAGTGCTAGAGATGGGGGACAGCGATTTCGCACAGATACGCAGTATTTT. As protein: CSARDGGQRFRTDTQYF.

This clonotype has ten or more counts. V and J are TRBV5-1 and TRBJ2-6; D might be TRBD1 (5 bases). The CDR3 runs 15 residues. Germline CDR1 SGHRS, CDR2 YFSETQ. Trimming cost V 4 bases and J 1 base, with 9 bases left between them. In DNA, the CDR3 is TGCGCCAGCAGCCTAGACAGATCTGGGGCCAACGTCCTGACTTTC. Translated, it gives CASSLDRSGANVLTF.

The chain uses TRBV7-8 and TRBJ2-7; perhaps TRBD1 as D (6 bases). Germline values: CDR1 SGHVS, CDR2 FQNEAQ. The germline V and J ends were trimmed by 3 bases and 2 bases, with 14 bases remaining between them. This CDR3 is 15 amino acids long. The CDR3 coding sequence is TGTGCCAGCAGCTTCCAAACCAGGGGAACCTACGAGCAGTACTTC. It translates to CASSFQTRGTYEQYF. The entire variable domain, with the rest obtained from reference TRBV7-8 and TRBJ2-7, is as follows: GAGVSQSPRYKVAKRGQDVALRCDPISGHVSLFWYQQALGQGPEFLTYFQNEAQLDKSGLPSDRFFAERPEGSVSTLKIQRTQQEDSAVYLCASSFQTRGTYEQYFGPGTRLTVT.

This clonotype was seen more than once but under ten times. Here the CDR3 reads CASSSKPGGPAKETQYF. The CDR3 nucleotides are TGTGCCAGCAGCTCCAAGCCTGGAGGCCCAGCCAAAGAGACCCAGTACTTC. The chain links TRBV7-3 to TRBJ2-5; D might be TRBD2 (5 bases). The CDR3 covers 17 residues. CDR1 is SGHTA, CDR2 FQGTGA, per germline. Trimming stripped 4 bases from V and 3 bases from J, with 21 bases between. Variable domain in full (rest from reference TRBV7-3 and TRBJ2-5): GAGVSQTPSNKVTEKGKYVELRCDPISGHTALYWYRQSLGQGPEFLIYFQGTGAADDSGLPNDRFFAVRPEGSVSTLKIQRTERGDSAVYLCASSSKPGGPAKETQYFGPGTRLLVL.

The chain carries TRBV24-1 and TRBJ2-3; D call uncertain. V lost 4 bases and J 6 bases, leaving 7 bases between the germline ends. CDR3 length: 12 residues. Germline loops: CDR1 KGHDR, CDR2 SFDVKD. CDR3 DNA sequence: TGTGCCACCAGTGAGGGTCCGGATACGCAGTATTTT. Residues: CATSEGPDTQYF.

This clonotype has a handful of counts. The chain employs TRBV4-3 and TRBJ2-7, with D maybe TRBD1 (6 bases). Trimming removed 1 base at V and 3 bases at J, with 13 bases between. This CDR3 region has 15 residues. Germline values: CDR1 LGHNA, CDR2 YSLEER. CDR3: CASSQVGSQGYEQYF. The CDR3 bases are TGCGCCAGCAGCCAAGTAGGTTCACAGGGCTACGAGCAGTACTTC.

This clonotype has ten or more counts. V usage is TRBV6-1 and J usage is TRBJ2-3, with TRBD2 identical over 7 bases. V shed 6 bases, J shed 7 bases, and the junction held 10 bases outside the gene matches. CDR1 and CDR2 from the germline V gene are MNHNS and SASEGT. This CDR3 spans 14 amino acids. CDR3 loop: CASSPPGLRNTQYF. CDR3 nucleotides: TGTGCCAGCAGCCCTCCGGGACTACGGAATACGCAGTATTTT.

This clonotype appeared a few times. V usage is TRBV19 and J usage is TRBJ2-3; D not certain. Trimming took 3 bases from V and 5 from J, leaving 9 bases between them. The V gene's germline CDR1 is LNHDA and CDR2 SQIVND (reference sequence). The CDR3 runs 13 residues. In DNA form, the CDR3 reads TGTGCCAGTAGTATCTCGCGTGGAGATACGCAGTATTTT. It translates to CASSISRGDTQYF.

This clonotype was observed a few times. V gene TRBV20-1 combines with J gene TRBJ1-5; the D gene is possibly TRBD1 (6 bases). Trimming took off 0 bases at V and 7 bases at J, with 19 bases between the two ends. The CDR3 has 16 residues. CDR1 and CDR2 (germline): DFQATT, SNEGSKA (reference sequence). CDR3 coding DNA: TGCAGTGCTAGAGACCCTATCCGCAGGGGAGAGCAGCCCCAGCATTTT. This sequence encodes CSARDPIRRGEQPQHF.

This clonotype was seen more than once but under ten times. The chain links TRBV7-2 to TRBJ2-1; 8 bases agree with TRBD2. The germline V gene encodes CDR1 SGHTA and CDR2 FQGNSA. V trimming: 6 bases; J trimming: 3 bases; junction bases outside the gene matches: 7. This CDR3 has 15 amino acids. The CDR3 nucleotides read TGTGCCAGCAGGACCGGGACTAGTCTCTACAATGAGCAGTTCTTC. Its protein is CASRTGTSLYNEQFF.

This clonotype turned up a few times. Here the CDR3 reads CASSGTGMAEQYF. In DNA, the CDR3 is TGTGCCAGCAGCGGGACAGGGATGGCCGAGCAGTACTTC. The J gene is TRBJ2-7, the V gene TRBV7-2; 9 nucleotides align to TRBD1. Germline values: CDR1 SGHTA, CDR2 FQGNSA. This CDR3 is built from 13 residues. V lost 5 bases and J lost 6; bases outside the gene matches: 5.

This clonotype occurred many times. V and J are TRBV5-1 and TRBJ2-3, with 10 nucleotides matching TRBD2. The CDR3 loop spans 15 amino acids. Germline V gene data show CDR1 as SGHRS and CDR2 as YFSETQ. V lost 2 bases and J lost 7; bases outside the gene matches: 7. As DNA, the CDR3 is TGCGCCAGCAGCTTTGGGCTAGCGGGAGTGTATACGCAGTATTTT. Its protein product is CASSFGLAGVYTQYF.

The table lists this clonotype with a few counts. The chain has TRBV7-2 and TRBJ2-7; 8 bases are a match to TRBD2. V dropped 5 bases and J dropped 4; count of bases not matched to a gene: 10. Germline values: CDR1 SGHTA, CDR2 FQGNSA. The CDR3 is 15 amino acids. The CDR3 sequence is CASSHPLGTSYEQYF. CDR3 sequence (DNA): TGTGCCAGCAGCCACCCCCTCGGGACTAGTTACGAGCAGTACTTC. Full variable domain (remainder filled in from reference TRBV7-2 and TRBJ2-7): GAGVSQSPSNKVTEKGKDVELRCDPISGHTALYWYRQSLGQGLEFLIYFQGNSAPDKSGLPSDRFSAERTGGSVSTLTIQRTQQEDSAVYLCASSHPLGTSYEQYFGPGTRLTVT.